This TCR beta chain is from a study of cytomegalovirus exposure and HLA in healthy donors. About the research overall: Per a later analysis, the approximately 700 first-cohort and some 130 validation repertoires shared one platform.

Clones were read by immunoSEQ multiplex PCR, and TCRdb kept only the in-frame ones, dropping some. The sample lists around 93,000 clones, 85% seen once, with 20% to 25% in the top ten. CDR1 SGHAT and CDR2 FQNNGV come from the germline V gene. The CDR3 has 14 residues. J was trimmed by 3 bases and V by 3 bases; bases with no gene match: 3. The TCR originated in a man aged 18-30 years in good health and CMV-seropositive. The genes are TRBV11-2 and TRBJ1-1; 8 bases are a match to TRBD1. Input material: PBMCs. The CDR3 region has the DNA TGTGCCAGCAGCTTCCAGGGGGCGGACACTGAAGCTTTCTTT. It specifies CASSFQGADTEAFF.